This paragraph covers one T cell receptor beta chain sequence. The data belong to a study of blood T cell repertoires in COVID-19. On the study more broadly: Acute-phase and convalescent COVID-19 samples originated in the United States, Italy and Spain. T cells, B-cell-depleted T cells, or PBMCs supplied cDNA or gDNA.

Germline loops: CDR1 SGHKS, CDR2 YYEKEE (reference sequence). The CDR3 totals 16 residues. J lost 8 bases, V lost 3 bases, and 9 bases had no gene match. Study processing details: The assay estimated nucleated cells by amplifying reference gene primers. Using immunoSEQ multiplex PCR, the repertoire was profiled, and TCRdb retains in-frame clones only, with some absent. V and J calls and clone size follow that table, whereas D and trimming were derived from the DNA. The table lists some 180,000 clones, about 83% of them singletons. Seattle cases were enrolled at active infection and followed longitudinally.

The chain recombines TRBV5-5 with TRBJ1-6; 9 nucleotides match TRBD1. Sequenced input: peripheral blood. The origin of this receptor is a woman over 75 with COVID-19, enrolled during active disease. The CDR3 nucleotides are TGTGCCAGCAGCTCGTTACACCGGGACAGGGATTCACCCCTCCACTTT. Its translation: CASSSLHRDRDSPLHF.